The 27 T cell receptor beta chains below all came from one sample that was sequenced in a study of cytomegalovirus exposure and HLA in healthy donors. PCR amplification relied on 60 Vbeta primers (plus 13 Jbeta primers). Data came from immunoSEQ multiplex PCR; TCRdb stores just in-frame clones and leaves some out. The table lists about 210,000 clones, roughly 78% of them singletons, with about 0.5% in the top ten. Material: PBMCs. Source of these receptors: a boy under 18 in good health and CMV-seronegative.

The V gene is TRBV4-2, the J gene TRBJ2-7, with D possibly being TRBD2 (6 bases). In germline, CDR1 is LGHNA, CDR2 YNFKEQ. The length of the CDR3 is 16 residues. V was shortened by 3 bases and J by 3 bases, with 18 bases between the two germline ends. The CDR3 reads CASSHGGSGLIYEQYF. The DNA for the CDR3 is TGTGCCAGCAGCCACGGCGGATCGGGACTCATCTACGAGCAGTACTTC.

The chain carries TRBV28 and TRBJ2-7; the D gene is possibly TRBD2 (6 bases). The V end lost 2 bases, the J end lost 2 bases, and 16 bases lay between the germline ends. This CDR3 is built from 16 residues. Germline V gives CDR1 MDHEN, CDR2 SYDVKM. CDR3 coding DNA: TGTGCCAGCAGTTTAGGTGGCGGGGACGGCACCTACGAGCAGTACTTC. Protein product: CASSLGGGDGTYEQYF.

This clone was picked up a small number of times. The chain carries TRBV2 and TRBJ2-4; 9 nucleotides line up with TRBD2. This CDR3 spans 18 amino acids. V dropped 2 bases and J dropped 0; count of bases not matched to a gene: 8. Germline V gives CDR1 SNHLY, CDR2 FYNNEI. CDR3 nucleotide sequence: TGTGCCAGCAGTGAAACGGGACTAGCAGTACGAGCCAAAAACATTCAGTACTTC. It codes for CASSETGLAVRAKNIQYF.

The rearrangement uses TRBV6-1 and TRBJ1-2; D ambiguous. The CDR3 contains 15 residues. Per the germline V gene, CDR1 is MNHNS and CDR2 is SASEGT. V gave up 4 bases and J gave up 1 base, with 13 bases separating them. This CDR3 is CASSVEGGNNYGYTF. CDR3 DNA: TGTGCCAGCAGTGTGGAGGGCGGGAATAACTATGGCTACACCTTC.

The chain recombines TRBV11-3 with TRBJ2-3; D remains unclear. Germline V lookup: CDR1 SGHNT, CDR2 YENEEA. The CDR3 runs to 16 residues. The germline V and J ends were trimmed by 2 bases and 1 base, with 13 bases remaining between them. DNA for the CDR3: TGTGCCAGCAGCTTATTGGCGGTCTGGGGCACAGATACGCAGTATTTT. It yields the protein CASSLLAVWGTDTQYF.

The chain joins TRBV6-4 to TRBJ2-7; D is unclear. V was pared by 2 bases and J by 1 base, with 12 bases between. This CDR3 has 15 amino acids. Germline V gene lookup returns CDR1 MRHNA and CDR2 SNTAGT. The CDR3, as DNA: TGTGCCAGCAGTGACCCTTCACGGGTTTCCTACGAGCAGTACTTC. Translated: CASSDPSRVSYEQYF.

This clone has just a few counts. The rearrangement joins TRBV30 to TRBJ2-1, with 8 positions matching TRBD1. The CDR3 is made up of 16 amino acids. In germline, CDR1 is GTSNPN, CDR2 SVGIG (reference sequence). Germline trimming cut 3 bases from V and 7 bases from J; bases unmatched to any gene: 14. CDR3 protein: CAWRGPGGFTMNEQFF. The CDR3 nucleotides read TGTGCCTGGAGGGGACCAGGGGGCTTTACAATGAATGAGCAGTTCTTC.

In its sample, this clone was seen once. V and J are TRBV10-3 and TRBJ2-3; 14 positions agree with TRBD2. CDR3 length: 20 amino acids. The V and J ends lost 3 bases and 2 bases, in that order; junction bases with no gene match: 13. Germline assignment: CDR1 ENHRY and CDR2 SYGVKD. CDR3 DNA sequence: TGTGCCATCAGTGAAATACAAACTGGACTAGCGGGGGGCAACACAGATACGCAGTATTTT. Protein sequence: CAISEIQTGLAGGNTDTQYF.

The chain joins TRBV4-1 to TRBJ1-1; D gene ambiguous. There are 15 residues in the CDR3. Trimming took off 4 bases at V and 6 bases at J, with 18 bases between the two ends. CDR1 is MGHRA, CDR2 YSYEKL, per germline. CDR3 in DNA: TGCGCCAGCAGCCGCCCAATGGGTGGCAGGCCTGAAGCTTTCTTT. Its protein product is CASSRPMGGRPEAFF.

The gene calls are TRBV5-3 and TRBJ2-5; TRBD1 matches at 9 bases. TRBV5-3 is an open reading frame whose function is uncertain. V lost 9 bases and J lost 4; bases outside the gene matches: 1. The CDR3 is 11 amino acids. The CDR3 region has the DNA TGTGCCAAGGACAGGGGAGAGACCCAGTACTTC. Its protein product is CAKDRGETQYF.

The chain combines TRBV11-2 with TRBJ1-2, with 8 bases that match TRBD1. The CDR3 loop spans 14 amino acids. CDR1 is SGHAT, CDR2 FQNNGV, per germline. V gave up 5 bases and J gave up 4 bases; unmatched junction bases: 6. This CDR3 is CASSPQGALYGYTF. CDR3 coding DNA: TGTGCCAGCAGCCCCCAGGGGGCTCTCTATGGCTACACCTTC.

CDR3 sequence (DNA): TGTGCCAGCTCACCCAGGAGGGCGGGGACGAACAATGAGCAGTTCTTC. It specifies CASSPRRAGTNNEQFF. V is TRBV18 and J is TRBJ2-1; perhaps TRBD2 as D (6 bases). Germline CDR1 reads KGHSH; CDR2 reads LQKENI. CDR3 length: 16 amino acids. V lost 3 bases and J 5 bases, leaving 17 bases between the germline ends.

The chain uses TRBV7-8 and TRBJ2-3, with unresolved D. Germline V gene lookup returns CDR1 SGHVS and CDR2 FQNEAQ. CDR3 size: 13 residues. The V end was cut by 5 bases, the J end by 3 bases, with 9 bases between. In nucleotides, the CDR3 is TGTGCCAGCAGCAGGAGTAGGACAGATACGCAGTATTTT. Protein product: CASSRSRTDTQYF.

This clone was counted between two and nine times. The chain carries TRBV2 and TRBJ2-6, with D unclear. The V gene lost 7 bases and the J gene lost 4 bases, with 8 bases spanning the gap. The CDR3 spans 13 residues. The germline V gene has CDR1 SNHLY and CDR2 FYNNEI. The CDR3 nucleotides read TGTGCCAGCATCGTGTTGGGGGCCAACGTCCTGACTTTC. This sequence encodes CASIVLGANVLTF.

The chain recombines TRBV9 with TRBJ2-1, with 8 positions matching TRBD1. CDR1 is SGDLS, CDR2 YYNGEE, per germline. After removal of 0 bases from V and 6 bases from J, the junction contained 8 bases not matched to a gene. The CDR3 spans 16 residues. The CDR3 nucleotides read TGTGCCAGCAGCGTAGTATTCGGCACAGGGGGCAATGAGCAGTTCTTC. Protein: CASSVVFGTGGNEQFF.

The CDR3 sequence is CASSESFWTGSTDTQYF. The CDR3 DNA reads TGTGCCAGCAGTGAGAGTTTCTGGACGGGAAGCACAGATACGCAGTATTTT. The chain couples TRBV2 to TRBJ2-3; TRBD2 is a possible D gene (5 bases). V lost 3 bases and J lost 0, with 16 bases in between. CDR3 length: 17 residues. The germline CDR1 and CDR2 sequences are SNHLY and FYNNEI.

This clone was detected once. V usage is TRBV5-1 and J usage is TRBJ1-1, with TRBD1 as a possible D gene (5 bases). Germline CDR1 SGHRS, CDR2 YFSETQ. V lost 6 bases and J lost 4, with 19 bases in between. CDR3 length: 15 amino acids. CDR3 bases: TGCGCCAGCACCCGAGGGAGGGGAATGGTCACTGAAGCTTTCTTT. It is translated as CASTRGRGMVTEAFF.

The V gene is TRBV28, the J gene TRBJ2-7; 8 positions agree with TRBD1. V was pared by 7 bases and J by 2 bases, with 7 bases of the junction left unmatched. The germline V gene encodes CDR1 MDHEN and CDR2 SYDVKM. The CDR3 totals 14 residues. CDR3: CASTRQGATYEQYF. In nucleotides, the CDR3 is TGTGCCAGCACTAGGCAGGGGGCGACCTACGAGCAGTACTTC.

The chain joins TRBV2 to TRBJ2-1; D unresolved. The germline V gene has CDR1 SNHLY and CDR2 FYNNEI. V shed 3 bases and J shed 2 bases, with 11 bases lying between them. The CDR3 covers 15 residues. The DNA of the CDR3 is TGTGCCAGCAGTGACCTATCCCTTGCCTACAATGAGCAGTTCTTC. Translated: CASSDLSLAYNEQFF.

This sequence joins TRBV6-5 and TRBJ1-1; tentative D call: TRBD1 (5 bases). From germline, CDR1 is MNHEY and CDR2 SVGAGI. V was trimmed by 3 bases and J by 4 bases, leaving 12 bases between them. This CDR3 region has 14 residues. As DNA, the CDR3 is TGTGCCAGCAGTTATCCAGCAGGGATCACTGAAGCTTTCTTT. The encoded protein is CASSYPAGITEAFF.

CDR3 sequence reads: CASSIGAKPGYEQYF. Written as DNA, the CDR3 is TGTGCCAGTAGTATAGGAGCTAAACCGGGCTACGAGCAGTACTTC. The J gene is TRBJ2-7, the V gene TRBV19; D remains ambiguous. The V gene lost 1 base and the J gene lost 3 bases, with 13 bases spanning the gap. The CDR3 extends over 15 amino acids. Per the germline V gene, CDR1 is LNHDA and CDR2 is SQIVND (reference sequence).

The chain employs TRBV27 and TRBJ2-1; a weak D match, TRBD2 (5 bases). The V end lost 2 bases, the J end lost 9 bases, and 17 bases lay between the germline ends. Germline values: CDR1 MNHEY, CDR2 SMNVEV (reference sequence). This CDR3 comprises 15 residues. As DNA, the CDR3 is TGTGCCAGCAGTTTAGCGTCGGCAGGAGGTAGTGAGCAGTTCTTC. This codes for CASSLASAGGSEQFF.

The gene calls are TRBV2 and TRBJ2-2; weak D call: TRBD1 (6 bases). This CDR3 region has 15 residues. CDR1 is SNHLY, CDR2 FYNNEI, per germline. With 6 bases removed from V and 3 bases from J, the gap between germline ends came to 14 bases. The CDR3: CASSVTGRDTGELFF. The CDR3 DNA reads TGTGCCAGCAGCGTTACAGGGCGGGACACCGGGGAGCTGTTTTTT.

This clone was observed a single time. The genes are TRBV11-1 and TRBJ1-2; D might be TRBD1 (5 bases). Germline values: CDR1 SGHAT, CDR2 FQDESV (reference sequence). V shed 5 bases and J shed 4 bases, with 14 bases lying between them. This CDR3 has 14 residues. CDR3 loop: CASSLRRDGYGYTF. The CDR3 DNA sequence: TGTGCCAGCAGCCTCCGGCGGGACGGCTATGGCTACACCTTC. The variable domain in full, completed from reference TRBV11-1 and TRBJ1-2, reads EAEVAQSPRYKITEKSQAVAFWCDPISGHATLYWYRQILGQGPELLVQFQDESVVDDSQLPKDRFSAERLKGVDSTLKIQPAELGDSAMYLCASSLRRDGYGYTFGSGTRLTVV.

The DNA for the CDR3 is TGTGCCAGCATTTCTTTTGGGACTAGCGGGGGGAATGAGCAGTTCTTC. This sequence encodes CASISFGTSGGNEQFF. This chain connects TRBV2 to TRBJ2-1, with 15 bases aligning to TRBD2. The CDR3 spans 16 residues. CDR1 SNHLY and CDR2 FYNNEI come from the germline V gene. Unmatched junction bases numbered 8, after V lost 7 bases and J lost 7 bases.

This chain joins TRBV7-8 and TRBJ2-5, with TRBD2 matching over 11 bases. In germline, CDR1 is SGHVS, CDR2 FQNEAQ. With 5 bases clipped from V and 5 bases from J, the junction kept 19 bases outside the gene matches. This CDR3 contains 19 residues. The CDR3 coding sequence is TGTGCCAGCAGCCCGTGGGCTATTAGCGGGAGGGCCAGCGGGGAGACCCAGTACTTC. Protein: CASSPWAISGRASGETQYF.

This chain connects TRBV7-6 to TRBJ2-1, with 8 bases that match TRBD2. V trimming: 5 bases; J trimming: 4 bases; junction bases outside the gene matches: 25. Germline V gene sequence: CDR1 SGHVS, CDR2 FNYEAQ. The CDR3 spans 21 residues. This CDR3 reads CASSLPRGAGAGIRTYNEQFF. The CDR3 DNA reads TGTGCCAGCAGCCTCCCGCGCGGAGCGGGAGCTGGGATTAGAACTTACAATGAGCAGTTCTTC.